This TCR beta chain was recovered during a study of regulatory T cells in long-lasting Graves disease (dated by TCRdb to 2020 to 2023). In the study overall: In the newly diagnosed Graves' disease group, patients had been taking antithyroid drugs for less than 3 months. A total of some 35 samples underwent TCR sequencing, from 13 patients with persistent Graves' disease and some 20 patients with newly diagnosed Graves' disease. Persistent Graves' disease patients were compared with newly diagnosed Graves' disease patients by peripheral blood TCR sequencing and RNA sequencing. The study took place in China and was registered as a clinical trial.

Library method: multiplex PCR. Sequenced using an Illumina HiSeq 4000. TCR beta libraries were built with iRepertoire HTBI primers and Arm-PCR amplification of CDR3 regions. Before sequencing, the PCR products went through gel purification. On the authors' methods: A total of 62 TRBV and under 15 TRBJ segments were identified across samples and were used for gene usage analysis of CDR3 amino acid clonotypes. Filtered high-quality paired reads were merged into contigs using COPE and FqMerger. BLAST was used to align contigs to IMGT TRBV, TRBD and TRBJ reference genes, with CDR3 defined following IMGT. Any clonotype with a frequency above 0.1% was classified as a highly expanded clone. Repertoire diversity was measured by Shannon entropy, and V-J evenness by the Gini coefficient. A clonotype was considered public if more than one individual shared it. TCRdb handled the public reads itself, with Q25 trimming in fastp and clone calling in MiXCR, and kept productive beta chains. Rows merge per CDR3 protein into single entries with the most common DNA and genes. These V and J calls derive from TCRdb rather than the authors' analysis. The table for this sample lists 410,000 or so distinct CDR3 sequences; 14% to 15% of them were counted only once. In total, the top ten clones hold 16% of the sample.

This clonotype occurred many times. Its antigen is unknown. It has no much larger one-base neighbor in the sample; base qualities were not kept. What the time point label conveys for this sample: newly diagnosed GD, antithyroid drugs for less than 3 months. RNA was extracted from PBMCs in TRIzol for both TCR sequencing and RNA sequencing. Graves' disease was diagnosed according to American Thyroid Association guidelines. The patients came from an endocrinology department in Xi'an, China. Each patient gave approximately 10 milliliters of peripheral blood, collected in an EDTA anticoagulant tube. Ficoll Paque Plus density gradient separation was used to isolate PBMCs, and no additional T cell sorting was done. RNA quality was checked with an Agilent 2100 Bioanalyzer and agarose gel, and concentration with a NanoDrop 2000. Overall study outcomes, separate from this receptor: The authors acknowledged the small sample size as a limitation that may reduce accuracy. Peripheral blood alone was examined, since thyroid tissue, which constituted the primary lesion, could not be accessed. More public clonotypes were shared among persistent patients (roughly 3,000) than among newly diagnosed patients (more than 950). Sequencing and analysis were limited to the TCR beta chain. Preferential use of TRBV28, TRBJ1-2 and TRBJ2-5 was observed in persistent disease, whereas TRBV20-1 and TRBJ2-1 were favored in newly diagnosed disease. Compared with newly diagnosed patients, persistent Graves' disease patients had lower TCR Shannon entropy and fewer highly expanded clones, which suggests clonal expansion.

CDR1 and CDR2 (SQVTM, ANQGSEA) derive from the germline V gene. There are 11 amino acids in the CDR3, from cysteine to phenylalanine inclusive. Only the CDR3 part of the read is kept: 33 bases, read in frame from the first base. Between the V and J ends, shortened by 4 bases and 10 bases respectively, the junction contains 13 bases. These data were likewise used in another study, on T cells in Graves' hyperthyroidism and ophthalmopathy. From the second report: A patient counted as having stable Graves' hyperthyroidism if no progression to ophthalmopathy occurred over 18 months of follow-up. Hyperthyroidism patients were aged 18 to 65 years and newly diagnosed, with disease duration of less than 2 months. Exclusion was applied to patients with uncontrolled infections, other autoimmune diseases, pregnancy or lactation. Diagnoses were based on clinical symptoms, serum thyroxine and TRAb, thyroid ultrasound and orbital computed tomography. The first round of RT-PCR for the TCR CDR3 was performed with the HTBI primer set and the Qiagen OneStep RT-PCR kit. Most expanded thyroid clonotypes (frequency above 0.001) were also detected in blood, suggesting blood repertoires may reflect thyroid immune responses. In cross-validation, a model built on a 13 V-J signature told ophthalmopathy apart from stable hyperthyroidism with approximately 91% sensitivity and roughly 81% specificity, and in testing the same model reached 80%/75%. In validation, progression to ophthalmopathy was predicted by the model with 70.59% sensitivity and roughly 72% specificity, a median of approximately 6.5 months before onset. To identify TCR V-J signatures that set the groups apart, the researchers used a discovery cohort of 100 or so patients, made up of under 45 with Graves' ophthalmopathy and approximately 57 with stable Graves' hyperthyroidism. Prospective prediction of ophthalmopathy was tested in an independent validation cohort of some 20 hyperthyroidism patients and some 17 patients who later progressed to ophthalmopathy. The 75 to 100 discovery patients were divided at random into training and test sets in a 7:3 ratio. In about 6 Graves' hyperthyroidism patients, the study also compared T-cell repertoires from thyroid tissue with T-cell repertoires from blood. Once sampling was done, hyperthyroidism patients were given methimazole at a starting dose of 30 mg daily, whereas ophthalmopathy patients were given high-dose intravenous methylprednisolone. Libraries were constructed in a second round of multiplex PCR, after which size selection and purification were performed. Paired-end sequencing of the libraries was performed with 100 bp reads on an Illumina HiSeq2000. SOAPnuke was used to process the raw data, with reads discarded if the reads contained adapters or uncalled bases, had a mean Phred below 15, or lacked an exact constant-primer or identifier match. COPE v1.2.5 was used to merge the high-quality paired reads, and each unique nucleotide sequence was defined as a clonotype. MiTCR v1.1 was used to align the clonotypes against IMGT TRBV, TRBD and TRBJ reference segments. Analysis was restricted to V-J combinations with a frequency above 0.0001, which covered about 99% of repertoires. The TCS score was defined as the ratio of F50 (clonal expansion) to E x V (chaos), calculated using BLOSUM62-based TCRdist between CDR3 peptides within each V-J. Welch's t-statistics and random forest reduced fewer than 550 V-J features to about 12, which were used in a naive Bayes classifier (R e1071). Sample size was not statistically predetermined, and blinding of investigators to group allocation was not performed. The paper reports TCR Vbeta CDR3 sequencing of some 140 peripheral blood samples: approximately 41 ophthalmopathy, under 80 hyperthyroidism and approximately 17 progressor patients.

The sample here was peripheral blood mononuclear cells (PBMCs), taken at new diagnosis, from a patient treated with antithyroid drugs. The chain was built from TRBV29-1 and TRBJ1-1; the D gene is perhaps TRBD1, from 6 matching bases. The TCR sequence derives from a woman in her twenties or thirties with Graves disease. Donor details come from another sample of the same person, matched by shared clones. The CDR3 protein: CSVGGASSAFF. The nucleotide sequence reads as follows: TGCAGCGTTGGGGGGGCCTCCTCAGCTTTCTTT.